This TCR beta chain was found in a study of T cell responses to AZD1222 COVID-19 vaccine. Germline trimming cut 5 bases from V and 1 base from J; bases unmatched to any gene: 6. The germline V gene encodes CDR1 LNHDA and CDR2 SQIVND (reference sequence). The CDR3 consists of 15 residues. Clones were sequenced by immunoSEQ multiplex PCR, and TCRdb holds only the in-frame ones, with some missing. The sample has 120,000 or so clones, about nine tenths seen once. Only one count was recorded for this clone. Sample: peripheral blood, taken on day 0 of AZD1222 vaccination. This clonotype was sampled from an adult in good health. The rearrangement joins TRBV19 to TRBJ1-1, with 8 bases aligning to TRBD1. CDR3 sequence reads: CASSVSGTGNTEAFF. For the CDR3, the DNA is TGTGCCAGTAGTGTGTCCGGGACAGGGAACACTGAAGCTTTCTTT.